This TCR beta chain was documented in a study of blood T cells in healthy people across ages. The CDR3 loop spans 15 amino acids. Total RNA, at least 6 micrograms per sample, was extracted from PBMCs. Primers used in a second PCR of about 7 to 12 cycles were a sample-barcoded 5' primer and a J-beta primer mix. MiXCR was run by TCRdb on the 5' RACE reads, yielding one entry per CDR3 protein. The profile shows some 790,000 distinct CDR3 sequences, 29% of them singletons. Notes on the study in general: PBMCs were not sorted, which prevented a conclusive comparison of naive versus antigen-experienced cells. Lack of knowledge of donor CMV status possibly confounded expanded clonotype changes.

Remarks on this clonotype: Its matching antigen is unknown. Sequence at one end of the junction differs from germline and may be a read error.

The TCR originated in a woman older than 75 in good health. Sequences were obtained from blood. The chain joins TRBV12-3 or TRBV12-4 to TRBJ2-3, with 10 bases matching TRBD2. CDR3 bases: TGTGCCAGCAGTTTGGCTAGCGGGAGAGCAGATGCGCAGTATTTT. Its protein is CASSLASGRADAQYF.